Below are 29 T cell receptor beta chains sequenced from a single sample in a study of neurological immune-mediated disorders. TCRdb re-called the 5' RACE reads with MiXCR, one entry per CDR3 protein. The data contain tens of thousands of distinct CDR3 sequences, approximately 6.6% of them singletons. Sequenced: CD8+ T cells from blood. The receptors originated from a man between 18 and 29 years old in good health.

This clonotype was recorded at least ten times. The chain links TRBV9 to TRBJ1-1, with 11 bases lining up with TRBD1. CDR1 SGDLS and CDR2 YYNGEE come from the germline V gene. With V trimmed by 3 bases and J by 1 base, 5 bases remained unmatched. CDR3 length: 16 residues. CDR3 protein: CASSGGTGGWNTEAFF. CDR3 nucleotide sequence: TGTGCCAGCAGCGGAGGGACAGGGGGGTGGAACACTGAAGCTTTCTTT.

At least ten counts were recorded for this clonotype. The V call is TRBV5-1, the J call TRBJ2-5, with 7 bases matching TRBD1. The CDR3 contains 13 residues. Per the germline V gene, CDR1 is SGHRS and CDR2 is YFSETQ. After removal of 4 bases from V and 3 bases from J, the junction contained 3 bases not matched to a gene. CDR3 in amino acids: CASSEGTEETQYF. The CDR3 nucleotides read TGCGCCAGCAGCGAAGGGACAGAAGAGACCCAGTACTTC.

This clonotype occurred many times. The rearrangement joins TRBV29-1 to TRBJ2-6; D assignment may be TRBD1 or TRBD2 (5 bases each). The V and J ends lost 3 bases and 0 bases respectively, with 15 bases between them. Germline V gene sequence: CDR1 SQVTM, CDR2 ANQGSEA. The CDR3 loop spans 17 amino acids. The CDR3 DNA follows: TGCAGCGTTGAGGGGCCTTTGGGACGCTCTGGGGCCAACGTCCTGACTTTC. Its protein is CSVEGPLGRSGANVLTF.

The table lists this clonotype with many counts. The chain has TRBV5-6 and TRBJ2-5; the D is unclear. Germline V gene data show CDR1 as SGHDT and CDR2 as YYEEEE. V lost 2 bases to trimming and J lost 1 base, with 12 bases between them. This CDR3 is built from 15 residues. CDR3 DNA sequence: TGTGCCAGCAGCTTTCACACGGCGCCCCAAGAGACCCAGTACTTC. This codes for CASSFHTAPQETQYF. The variable domain in full, with the rest retrieved from reference TRBV5-6 and TRBJ2-5, is DAGVTQSPTHLIKTRGQQVTLRCSPKSGHDTVSWYQQALGQGPQFIFQYYEEEERQRGNFPDRFSGHQFPNYSSELNVNALLLGDSALYLCASSFHTAPQETQYFGPGTRLLVL.

This clonotype was seen many times. The gene calls are TRBV7-6 and TRBJ1-1, with 8 bases identical to TRBD1. The CDR3 has 14 residues. V lost 3 bases, J lost 0 bases, and 0 bases stayed unmatched. Per the germline V gene, CDR1 is SGHVS and CDR2 is FNYEAQ. The CDR3 nucleotides read TGTGCCAGCAGCTTGGGACAGGTGAACACTGAAGCTTTCTTT. This gives the protein CASSLGQVNTEAFF.

Ten or more counts support this clonotype. The chain couples TRBV6-1 to TRBJ2-5; unclear D gene. The CDR3 extends over 14 amino acids. V was pared by 0 bases and J by 5 bases, with 10 bases between. CDR1 and CDR2 (germline): MNHNS, SASEGT. The CDR3 nucleotides are TGTGCCAGCAGTGAAGCTGTCAGAACGGAGACCCAGTACTTC. It yields the protein CASSEAVRTETQYF.

A note on this clonotype: Since a much larger clone is just one base distant, this may be a read error. This sequence joins TRBV4-1 and TRBJ1-1; perhaps TRBD1 as D (5 bases). Germline-derived CDR1 and CDR2 are MGHRA and YSYEKL. This CDR3 comprises 15 residues. The V end was cut by 3 bases, the J end by 4 bases, with 15 bases between. The CDR3 loop reads CASSHEGQGGTEAFF. The CDR3 DNA follows: TGCGCCAGCAGCCATGAGGGGCAGGGAGGCACTGAAGCTTTCTTT.

This clonotype was seen only a few times. The chain combines TRBV20-1 with TRBJ2-7; 7 bases align to TRBD1. Trimming at V came to 1 base and at J to 0 bases, leaving 0 bases not matched to a gene. The germline V gene has CDR1 DFQATT and CDR2 SNEGSKA (reference sequence). The CDR3 is 13 amino acids. As DNA, the CDR3 is TGCAGTGCTAGAGGGGACAGCTCCTACGAGCAGTACTTC. Amino acids: CSARGDSSYEQYF.

Ten or more counts support this clonotype. The chain employs TRBV4-1 and TRBJ2-7; D ambiguous. CDR3 length: 15 amino acids. V was clipped by 1 base and J by 2 bases, with 12 bases between them. The germline gives CDR1 MGHRA, CDR2 YSYEKL. The CDR3 DNA sequence: TGCGCCAGCAGCCAAGTCATGCAGGATACCTACGAGCAGTACTTC. Translation gives CASSQVMQDTYEQYF.

In this sample, this clonotype turned up many times. The chain links TRBV7-3 to TRBJ1-6; the match to TRBD1 covers 9 bases. Germline V gene sequence: CDR1 SGHTA, CDR2 FQGTGA. This CDR3 contains 15 residues. Trimming at V came to 5 bases and at J to 7 bases, leaving 6 bases not matched to a gene. The CDR3 nucleotides read TGTGCCAGCAGCGCAACAGGGGGCGGGAATTCACCCCTCCACTTT. It yields the protein CASSATGGGNSPLHF.

This clonotype was seen repeatedly, ten times or more. This rearrangement joins TRBV12-3 or TRBV12-4 to TRBJ2-7; the D gene is possibly TRBD1 (6 bases). V was cut by 0 bases and J by 5 bases, with 11 bases left in between. The CDR3 is 14 residues long. The DNA of the CDR3 is TGTGCCAGCAGTTTAGCCGTACAGGGAAACGAGCAGTACTTC. Protein product: CASSLAVQGNEQYF.

This clonotype was seen many times. The junction departs from germline at one end; a sequencing error may be responsible. V is TRBV13 and J is TRBJ2-1; D gene unclear. This CDR3 has 14 residues. The germline V gene has CDR1 PRHDT and CDR2 FYEKMQ (reference sequence). CDR3 DNA sequence: TGTGCCAGCAGCCTAGGGCCGGAGAACAATGAGCAGTTCTTC. Amino acid sequence: CASSLGPENNEQFF.

Ten or more counts support this clonotype. The chain has TRBV5-1 and TRBJ2-6; the D is unclear. Germline values: CDR1 SGHRS, CDR2 YFSETQ. The CDR3 is 16 residues long. The V gene lost 4 bases and the J gene lost 4 bases, with 15 bases spanning the gap. The DNA of the CDR3 is TGCGCCAGCAGCACCCCCGTTCTCCAGGGGGCCAACGTCCTGACTTTC. Translated, it gives CASSTPVLQGANVLTF.

At least ten counts were recorded for this clonotype. The V and J genes are TRBV6-2 or TRBV6-3 and TRBJ1-2, with a possible D match to TRBD1 (5 bases). Trimming took 4 bases from V and 1 from J, leaving 13 bases between them. Germline values: CDR1 MNHEY, CDR2 SVGEGT. This CDR3 region has 15 residues. The CDR3 protein is CASSSRQLLNYGYTF. The CDR3, as DNA: TGTGCCAGCAGTTCCCGACAGCTACTTAACTATGGCTACACCTTC.

There are many counts of this clonotype. The V and J genes are TRBV5-1 and TRBJ1-1; perhaps TRBD1 as D (6 bases). V was cut by 5 bases and J by 0 bases, with 8 bases left in between. Germline V lookup: CDR1 SGHRS, CDR2 YFSETQ. This CDR3 is built from 13 residues. CDR3 amino acids: CASRHRVNTEAFF. The CDR3 DNA sequence: TGCGCCAGCAGACACAGGGTGAACACTGAAGCTTTCTTT.

This clonotype was recorded many times. V and J are TRBV11-2 and TRBJ2-3; D is ambiguous. Germline V gene sequence: CDR1 SGHAT, CDR2 FQNNGV. Trimming took 4 bases from V and 4 from J, leaving 15 bases between them. The CDR3 runs to 15 residues. CDR3 DNA sequence: TGTGCCAGCAGCTCAATAATACTGAGTGCAGATACGCAGTATTTT. As protein: CASSSIILSADTQYF.

This clonotype was recorded many times. V and J are TRBV10-3 and TRBJ2-7, with 10 bases identical to TRBD1. CDR1 ENHRY and CDR2 SYGVKD come from the germline V gene. The CDR3 contains 13 residues. V lost 8 bases and J lost 3; bases outside the gene matches: 4. For the CDR3, the DNA is TGTGCCATCGGGACAGGGGCCGGCTACGAGCAGTACTTC. This encodes CAIGTGAGYEQYF.

This clonotype has at least ten counts. The chain has TRBV5-6 and TRBJ2-2; D is possibly TRBD1 (5 bases). Germline V gene lookup returns CDR1 SGHDT and CDR2 YYEEEE. CDR3 length: 14 residues. V gave up 3 bases and J gave up 8 bases, with 14 bases separating them. CDR3 protein: CASSSDSLGGELFF. Written as DNA, the CDR3 is TGTGCCAGCAGCTCAGACAGTTTAGGAGGGGAGCTGTTTTTT.

V and J are TRBV4-1 and TRBJ1-1, with D perhaps matching TRBD1 (5 bases). V lost 0 bases to trimming and J lost 10 bases, with 12 bases between them. The CDR3 consists of 13 residues. Germline V gene sequence: CDR1 MGHRA, CDR2 YSYEKL. The CDR3 spells CASSQDQGWGAFF. In DNA, the CDR3 is TGCGCCAGCAGCCAAGACCAGGGTTGGGGAGCTTTCTTT.

There are many counts of this clonotype. This chain uses TRBV29-1 with TRBJ2-7; 7 bases fit TRBD1. The trim removed 7 bases at V and 3 bases at J, leaving 6 bases unmatched. Looked up from germline, CDR1 is SQVTM and CDR2 is ANQGSEA. The length of the CDR3 is 12 residues. CDR3 sequence: CSAGTALYEQYF. For the CDR3, the DNA is TGCAGCGCCGGGACAGCACTCTACGAGCAGTACTTC.

This clonotype was observed many times. The V and J genes are TRBV11-2 and TRBJ2-7, with 7 bases matching TRBD2. Trimming took 0 bases from V and 0 from J; bases not matched to a gene: 8. This CDR3 has 17 amino acids. From germline, CDR1 is SGHAT and CDR2 FQNNGV. The CDR3 nucleotides read TGTGCCAGCAGCTTAGAAGGGAGCGGGGTACCCTCCTACGAGCAGTACTTC. This codes for CASSLEGSGVPSYEQYF.

This clonotype occurred a few times. The chain carries TRBV4-2 and TRBJ2-6; 9 nucleotides match TRBD2. Trimming removed 4 bases from V and 0 bases from J; junction bases left unmatched: 7. CDR3 length equals 18 residues. Germline CDR1 LGHNA, CDR2 YNFKEQ. The CDR3 DNA reads as TGTGCCAGCAGCCCCCCAACTAGCGGGCGCTCTGGGGCCAACGTCCTGACTTTC. This gives the protein CASSPPTSGRSGANVLTF.

At least ten counts were recorded for this clonotype. J is TRBJ2-7 and V is TRBV5-1; no clear D gene. With 2 bases removed from V and 0 bases from J, the gap between germline ends came to 12 bases. There are 15 residues in the CDR3. The germline CDR1 and CDR2 sequences are SGHRS and YFSETQ. CDR3 in DNA: TGCGCCAGCAGCTTTTGGACCCAGGACTCCTACGAGCAGTACTTC. This gives the protein CASSFWTQDSYEQYF.

At least ten counts were recorded for this clonotype. J is TRBJ2-1 and V is TRBV7-9; D is undetermined. CDR1 and CDR2 from the germline V gene are SEHNR and FQNEAQ (reference sequence). Trimming shortened V by 3 bases and J by 7 bases, and 4 bases separated the two germline ends. This CDR3 has 11 amino acids. The CDR3 DNA sequence: TGTGCCAGCAGCTTGATGAATGAGCAGTTCTTC. Its protein product is CASSLMNEQFF.

The table lists this clonotype with many counts. This chain joins TRBV5-5 and TRBJ2-1; no definite D call. There are 16 residues in the CDR3. V was cut by 0 bases and J by 5 bases, with 15 bases left in between. Germline V gene lookup returns CDR1 SGHKS and CDR2 YYEKEE (reference sequence). CDR3 nucleotide sequence: TGTGCCAGCAGCTTGGAAACTCCGACGTTGCACAATGAGCAGTTCTTC. As protein: CASSLETPTLHNEQFF. Combining the CDR3 with reference TRBV5-5 and TRBJ2-1 gives the whole variable domain DAGVTQSPTHLIKTRGQQVTLRCSPISGHKSVSWYQQVLGQGPQFIFQYYEKEERGRGNFPDRFSARQFPNYSSELNVNALLLGDSALYLCASSLETPTLHNEQFFGPGTRLTVL.

This clonotype was found many times. The chain uses TRBV19 and TRBJ2-1, with 15 bases aligning to TRBD2. Germline lookup yields CDR1 LNHDA and CDR2 SQIVND (reference sequence). With V trimmed by 6 bases and J by 6 bases, 3 bases remained unmatched. This CDR3 spans 15 amino acids. The CDR3 DNA reads as TGTGCCAGTAGCCGGACTAGCGGGGGGGGCAATGAGCAGTTCTTC. Its translation: CASSRTSGGGNEQFF.

This clonotype was recorded many times. In DNA, the CDR3 is TGTGCCACCCAAGAGGGTTGGAATCAGCCCCAGCATTTT. It specifies CATQEGWNQPQHF. V is TRBV6-2 or TRBV6-3 and J is TRBJ1-5; the D is unclear. Germline V gene sequence: CDR1 MNHEY, CDR2 SVGEGT. V was pared by 10 bases and J by 4 bases, with 14 bases between. The CDR3 is 13 residues long.

This clonotype occurred many times. The chain joins TRBV12-3 or TRBV12-4 to TRBJ2-1, with 7 bases matching TRBD2. The CDR3 spans 14 residues. After removal of 0 bases from V and 8 bases from J, the junction contained 4 bases not matched to a gene. The CDR3 region has the DNA TGTGCCAGCAGTTTAGCGAGCGGGGCCCATGAGCAGTTCTTC. This gives the protein CASSLASGAHEQFF.

Ten or more counts support this clonotype. The rearrangement joins TRBV27 to TRBJ2-7; TRBD2 might be the D (6 bases). Trimming removed 5 bases from V and 0 bases from J, with 17 bases in between. Looked up from germline, CDR1 is MNHEY and CDR2 is SMNVEV (reference sequence). The length of the CDR3 is 16 residues. The CDR3 DNA reads as TGTGCCAGCAGTCTACGGTGGGAGGAGAGCTCCTACGAGCAGTACTTC. Its translation is CASSLRWEESSYEQYF.